Listed below are T cell receptor beta chains from one sample, sequenced in a study of blood T cell repertoires in COVID-19. Clones were sequenced by immunoSEQ multiplex PCR, and TCRdb holds only the in-frame ones, with some missing. The profile shows fewer than 300,000 clones, about 87% of them singletons. Source material: peripheral blood. These receptors were obtained from a man aged 60 to 69 who had recovered from COVID-19. Both conserved end residues are part of each CDR3. A D gene is named only where the DNA matches it firmly. Rows give clone size only sometimes, using once, few, many, or a class for an expanded clone.

d_call,clone_size,v_call,j_call,cdr3_aa,cdr3_nt
TRBD1,-,TRBV10-3,TRBJ1-1,CAINSAQGAMNTEAFF,TGTGCCATCAATTCCGCACAGGGGGCTATGAACACTGAAGCTTTCTTT
-,-,TRBV11-3,TRBJ2-3,CASSSHTDTQYF,TGTGCCAGCAGCTCCCACACAGATACGCAGTATTTT
TRBD1,-,TRBV7-9,TRBJ2-5,CASSPGTGGGGQETQYF,TGTGCCAGCAGCCCCGGGACAGGGGGCGGAGGACAAGAGACCCAGTACTTC
-,-,TRBV25-1,TRBJ1-6,CASSEYRLQVQNNSPLHF,TGTGCCAGCAGTGAATATAGGCTACAGGTCCAGAATAATTCACCCCTCCACTTT
-,-,TRBV5-8,TRBJ1-2,CASSLVSHGYTF,TGTGCCAGCAGCTTGGTTTCTCATGGCTACACCTTC
TRBD1,-,TRBV7-2,TRBJ2-3,CASSWTGDTDTQYF,TGTGCCAGCAGCTGGACAGGGGACACAGATACGCAGTATTTT
-,-,TRBV7-9,TRBJ2-3,CASSVERGSDTQYF,TGTGCCAGCAGCGTTGAGCGCGGGTCAGATACGCAGTATTTT
-,-,TRBV19,TRBJ2-7,CASSSSYEQYF,TGTGCCAGTAGTTCTAGCTACGAGCAGTACTTC
-,once,TRBV6-5,TRBJ1-4,CASRGGGHFNEKLFF,TGTGCCAGCCGGGGGGGCGGACACTTTAATGAAAAACTGTTTTTT
-,-,TRBV6-5,TRBJ1-1,CASSSSGGNTEAFF,TGTGCCAGCAGTTCCTCGGGGGGGAACACTGAAGCTTTCTTT
TRBD1,-,TRBV27,TRBJ1-2,CASSLIVAGGAPYNGYTF,TGTGCCAGCAGTTTAATCGTAGCAGGGGGCGCCCCTTATAATGGCTACACCTTC
TRBD1,-,TRBV27,TRBJ2-1,CASRTGGVYEQFF,TGTGCCAGCAGGACAGGGGGTGTTTATGAGCAGTTCTTC
TRBD2,-,TRBV6-1,TRBJ2-5,CASSEVAGLGEETQYF,TGTGCCAGCAGTGAAGTAGCGGGCCTGGGGGAAGAGACCCAGTACTTC
-,-,TRBV5-4,TRBJ2-5,CASSLADWQETQYF,TGTGCCAGCAGCTTGGCGGACTGGCAAGAGACCCAGTACTTC
TRBD1,-,TRBV9,TRBJ1-1,CASSAVDRGNTEAFF,TGTGCCAGCAGCGCGGTAGACAGGGGGAACACTGAAGCTTTCTTT
TRBD2,-,TRBV30,TRBJ2-5,CAWSVGPTSGGGETQYF,TGTGCCTGGAGTGTAGGTCCGACTAGCGGGGGGGGAGAGACCCAGTACTTC
TRBD2,-,TRBV11-1,TRBJ2-5,CASSLGLAGTQETQYF,TGTGCCAGCAGCCTCGGACTAGCGGGGACTCAAGAGACCCAGTACTTC
TRBD1,-,TRBV7-3,TRBJ1-2,CASSQGTGWTRGYTF,TGTGCCAGCAGCCAAGGGACAGGTTGGACGAGGGGCTACACCTTC
TRBD2,-,TRBV6-5,TRBJ2-5,CASSRVAGGPETQYF,TGTGCCAGCAGCCGCGTAGCGGGGGGCCCCGAGACCCAGTACTTC
-,-,TRBV14,TRBJ2-5,CASSQDASRETQYF,TGTGCCAGCAGCCAAGATGCGAGTAGAGAGACCCAGTACTTC
TRBD2,once,TRBV29-1,TRBJ2-3,CSVGTPSGGAGTDTQYF,TGCAGCGTTGGAACCCCTAGCGGGGGGGCTGGCACAGATACGCAGTATTTT
-,-,TRBV5-1,TRBJ2-3,CASSLGGAPDTQYF,TGCGCCAGCAGCTTGGGTGGGGCCCCAGATACGCAGTATTTT
-,-,TRBV5-1,TRBJ2-7,CASSLDSGEQYF,TGCGCCAGCAGCTTGGACAGCGGCGAGCAGTACTTC
-,-,TRBV6-5,TRBJ1-3,CASSYAGPGGNTIYF,TGTGCCAGCAGTTACGCGGGGCCGGGAGGAAACACCATATATTTT
TRBD1,-,TRBV24-1,TRBJ2-1,CATSDRGRPGQGGNEQFF,TGTGCCACCAGTGATCGGGGACGCCCGGGACAGGGGGGCAATGAGCAGTTCTTC
TRBD1,-,TRBV18,TRBJ1-1,CASSPRGPSNTEAFF,TGTGCCAGCTCACCAAGGGGGCCAAGCAACACTGAAGCTTTCTTT
-,-,TRBV27,TRBJ1-2,CASSSQLNYGYTF,TGTGCCAGCAGTTCACAGCTGAACTATGGCTACACCTTC